Below, 28 T cell receptor beta chains from the same sample are listed, as sequenced in a study of control samples from healthy donors and cancer patients. Method: immunoSEQ multiplex PCR; TCRdb's copy keeps in-frame clones and lacks some. Found here are around 30,000 clones, more than 85% of them singletons; the top ten hold 1.6%. Sequencing was carried out using PBMCs. These receptors were obtained from a woman aged 35 to 49 with lung cancer.

The gene calls are TRBV2 and TRBJ1-1; the D is unclear. Trimming left V 7 bases short and J 4 bases short, with 10 bases between. Germline lookup yields CDR1 SNHLY and CDR2 FYNNEI. The CDR3 has 12 residues. The CDR3 reads CASKEGGTEAFF. In DNA, the CDR3 is TGTGCCAGCAAAGAGGGCGGCACTGAAGCTTTCTTT.

The chain employs TRBV5-8 and TRBJ2-7, with D possibly TRBD1 on 6 matching bases. Germline values: CDR1 SGHTS, CDR2 YDEGEE. V was cut by 4 bases and J by 6 bases, with 20 bases left in between. The CDR3 consists of 15 residues. The DNA for the CDR3 is TGTGCCAGCAGCCACCACAGGGTGGGTGAGCCCGAGCAGTACTTC. Protein: CASSHHRVGEPEQYF.

The J gene is TRBJ1-6, the V gene TRBV30; 7 bases match TRBD1. The CDR3 totals 15 residues. The J segment lost 3 bases and the V segment lost 4 bases, leaving 6 bases of the junction unmatched. The germline gives CDR1 GTSNPN, CDR2 SVGIG (reference sequence). This chain's CDR3 is CAWTGTALYNSPLHF. The CDR3 DNA sequence: TGTGCCTGGACAGGGACAGCTCTCTATAATTCACCCCTCCACTTT.

The V and J genes are TRBV24-1 and TRBJ2-5, with D possibly being TRBD2 (6 bases). CDR3 length: 13 amino acids. Germline CDR1 reads KGHDR; CDR2 reads SFDVKD. Trimming shortened V by 2 bases and J by 3 bases, and 6 bases separated the two germline ends. The CDR3 bases are TGTGCCACCAGTGATTCGGGGGAAGAGACCCAGTACTTC. It yields the protein CATSDSGEETQYF.

This clone came up a few times. The CDR3 sequence is CASSYSRGGASEAFF. CDR3 sequence (DNA): TGTGCCAGCAGTTACTCCAGAGGGGGGGCTTCTGAAGCTTTCTTT. The rearrangement joins TRBV6-5 to TRBJ1-1; D might be TRBD1 (6 bases). V lost 0 bases to trimming and J lost 6 bases, with 14 bases between them. CDR3 size: 15 residues. Germline CDR1 and CDR2: MNHEY and SVGAGI.

CDR3 nucleotide sequence: TGTGCCAGCTCACCAGGACAGGGGGCTGATGGCTACACCTTC. It encodes CASSPGQGADGYTF. The chain recombines TRBV18 with TRBJ1-2; TRBD1 aligns across 11 bases. Per the germline V gene, CDR1 is KGHSH and CDR2 is LQKENI. The V gene end was trimmed by 2 bases and the J gene end by 6 bases; junction bases not matched to a gene: 2. This CDR3 has 14 amino acids.

The chain couples TRBV30 to TRBJ2-5, with D possibly TRBD2 on 6 matching bases. Trimming shortened V by 0 bases and J by 5 bases, and 10 bases separated the two germline ends. CDR1 and CDR2 (germline): GTSNPN, SVGIG (reference sequence). CDR3 length equals 13 residues. CDR3 residues: CAWSVAGGETQYF. CDR3 sequence (DNA): TGTGCCTGGAGTGTAGCTGGAGGGGAGACCCAGTACTTC.

This chain uses TRBV2 with TRBJ2-3; 8 bases are shared with TRBD2. The J segment lost 5 bases and the V segment lost 6 bases, leaving 10 bases of the junction unmatched. Germline-derived CDR1 and CDR2 are SNHLY and FYNNEI. The CDR3 is 15 amino acids. The CDR3 DNA reads TGTGCCAGCAGGGACGGACTAGCCGGGAGAGATACGCAGTATTTT. Amino acid sequence: CASRDGLAGRDTQYF. The full variable domain, in which reference TRBV2 and TRBJ2-3 provide the parts outside the CDR3, is EPEVTQTPSHQVTQMGQEVILRCVPISNHLYFYWYRQILGQKVEFLVSFYNNEISEKSEIFDDQFSVERPDGSNFTLKIRSTKLEDSAMYFCASRDGLAGRDTQYFGPGTRLTVL.

This sequence joins TRBV9 and TRBJ2-2; D not certain. The CDR3 loop spans 12 amino acids. The V gene lost 3 bases and the J gene lost 2 bases, with 2 bases spanning the gap. The germline CDR1 and CDR2 sequences are SGDLS and YYNGEE. CDR3 sequence reads: CASSGNTGELFF. DNA for the CDR3: TGTGCCAGCAGCGGAAACACCGGGGAGCTGTTTTTT.

The rearrangement uses TRBV5-5 and TRBJ2-5, with D unclear. The V and J ends lost 3 bases and 2 bases respectively, with 20 bases between them. CDR1 and CDR2 from the germline V gene are SGHKS and YYEKEE (reference sequence). This CDR3 contains 17 residues. The chain's CDR3 is CASSSPKLPRYQETQYF. CDR3 in DNA: TGTGCCAGCAGCTCCCCTAAGTTGCCCCGATATCAAGAGACCCAGTACTTC.

In DNA form, the CDR3 reads TGTGCCAGCAGCACGAGGGAGACCCAGTACTTC. It is translated as CASSTRETQYF. This chain joins TRBV14 and TRBJ2-5; D is unresolved. CDR3 length equals 11 residues. The ends were cut back, 5 bases at V and 5 bases at J, with 6 bases in the middle. Germline lookup yields CDR1 SGHDN and CDR2 FVKESK.

The chain carries TRBV24-1 and TRBJ1-1; a weak D match, TRBD1 (5 bases). CDR1 is KGHDR and CDR2 is SFDVKD in the germline V gene. The CDR3 is made up of 13 amino acids. Trimming removed 4 bases from V and 12 bases from J, with 17 bases in between. CDR3 region: CATSDNRKGVTFF. The CDR3 DNA follows: TGTGCCACCAGTGACAACAGGAAAGGGGTGACTTTCTTT.

The chain is built from TRBV9 and TRBJ1-2; no reliable D call. Trimming removed 3 bases from V and 4 bases from J, with 7 bases in between. This CDR3 spans 12 amino acids. In germline, CDR1 is SGDLS, CDR2 YYNGEE. CDR3 sequence reads: CASSAPGYGYTF. The DNA of the CDR3 is TGTGCCAGCAGCGCCCCGGGCTATGGCTACACCTTC.

The chain recombines TRBV27 with TRBJ1-4; tentatively, D is TRBD1 (6 bases). Deletions cut 6 bases from V and 5 bases from J, with 10 bases between. CDR1 and CDR2 from the germline V gene are MNHEY and SMNVEV (reference sequence). The CDR3 spans 13 residues. The CDR3 here is CASSQGRNEKLFF. CDR3 sequence (DNA): TGTGCCAGCAGCCAGGGGAGGAATGAAAAACTGTTTTTT.

The chain recombines TRBV18 with TRBJ1-2; 7 bases map to TRBD1. After removal of 6 bases from V and 8 bases from J, the junction contained 3 bases not matched to a gene. The CDR3 spans 11 residues. CDR1 is KGHSH, CDR2 LQKENI, per germline. This chain's CDR3 is CASSGQVGYTF. The CDR3 DNA sequence: TGTGCCAGCTCTGGACAGGTCGGCTACACCTTC.

The rearrangement links TRBV5-1 to TRBJ2-7, with 9 positions matching TRBD1. Germline V gene data show CDR1 as SGHRS and CDR2 as YFSETQ. Unmatched junction bases numbered 4, after V lost 0 bases and J lost 6 bases. This CDR3 contains 14 residues. DNA of the CDR3: TGCGCCAGCAGCTTGGGGGACAGGGCGCTCGAGCAGTACTTC. This codes for CASSLGDRALEQYF.

The chain joins TRBV4-2 to TRBJ1-5; 8 bases match TRBD1. Germline V gene data show CDR1 as LGHNA and CDR2 as YNFKEQ. The trim removed 1 base at V and 7 bases at J, leaving 3 bases unmatched. The CDR3 has 14 residues. The CDR3 DNA follows: TGTGCCAGCAGCCAAGCGGGACAGGAACAGCCCCAGCATTTT. Its translation: CASSQAGQEQPQHF.

This chain connects TRBV15 to TRBJ1-1; D uncertain. Germline V gives CDR1 LNHNV, CDR2 YYDKDF (reference sequence). V was shortened by 5 bases and J by 5 bases, with 9 bases between the two germline ends. This CDR3 has 12 amino acids. The CDR3 coding sequence is TGTGCCACCAGCCACCCTGGGACTGAAGCTTTCTTT. Translated: CATSHPGTEAFF.

This clone was seen a single time. This chain connects TRBV18 to TRBJ2-5, with 9 bases aligning to TRBD1. This CDR3 is 16 amino acids long. V dropped 1 base and J dropped 1; count of bases not matched to a gene: 4. Per the germline V gene, CDR1 is KGHSH and CDR2 is LQKENI. The CDR3 nucleotides read TGTGCCAGCTCACCACAAAGGACAGGGGTCCAAGAGACCCAGTACTTC. It yields the protein CASSPQRTGVQETQYF. The whole variable domain, remainder taken from reference TRBV18 and TRBJ2-5, is NAGVMQNPRHLVRRRGQEARLRCSPMKGHSHVYWYRQLPEEGLKFMVYLQKENIIDESGMPKERFSAEFPKEGPSILRIQQVVRGDSAAYFCASSPQRTGVQETQYFGPGTRLLVL.

The chain employs TRBV4-1 and TRBJ2-7; the match to TRBD2 covers 7 bases. Per germline, CDR1 MGHRA and CDR2 YSYEKL. The J segment lost 5 bases and the V segment lost 1 base, leaving 14 bases of the junction unmatched. The CDR3 extends over 17 amino acids. The CDR3 DNA sequence: TGCGCCAGCAGCCAAGTCCTCGTGCCGGGACTAACTAACGAGCAGTACTTC. Its protein is CASSQVLVPGLTNEQYF.

The CDR3 sequence is CASSLGQGGTDTQYF. For the CDR3, the DNA is TGTGCCAGCAGTTTAGGACAGGGCGGAACAGATACGCAGTATTTT. The chain joins TRBV28 to TRBJ2-3; 8 bases are a match to TRBD1. CDR1 and CDR2 (germline): MDHEN, SYDVKM. J was trimmed by 3 bases and V by 2 bases; bases with no gene match: 4. The CDR3 has 15 residues.

The V gene is TRBV7-2, the J gene TRBJ1-1; 8 bases fit TRBD1. In germline, CDR1 is SGHTA, CDR2 FQGNSA. The CDR3 consists of 14 residues. With 5 bases clipped from V and 7 bases from J, the junction kept 9 bases outside the gene matches. CDR3 bases: TGTGCCAGCAGCCCCCGACAGGGGCACATTGAAGCTTTCTTT. Protein product: CASSPRQGHIEAFF.

This chain joins TRBV5-1 and TRBJ2-5, with D perhaps assigned TRBD1 or TRBD2 (6 bases each). The CDR3 is 14 residues long. Germline V CDR1 and CDR2: SGHRS, YFSETQ. V gave up 1 base and J gave up 4 bases, with 11 bases separating them. CDR3 in DNA: TGCGCCAGCAGCTTGACGGGGGCTGGAGAGACCCAGTACTTC. It is translated as CASSLTGAGETQYF.

The V call is TRBV13, the J call TRBJ1-1; tentatively, D is TRBD1 (6 bases). The CDR3 consists of 12 residues. Trimming took 5 bases from V and 8 from J, leaving 12 bases between them. CDR1 is PRHDT, CDR2 FYEKMQ, per germline (reference sequence). The CDR3 here is CASSMGASEAFF. CDR3 nucleotide sequence: TGTGCCAGCAGCATGGGGGCGTCGGAAGCTTTCTTT.

This sequence joins TRBV5-1 and TRBJ2-2, with TRBD1 as a possible D gene (6 bases). V was pared by 4 bases and J by 0 bases, with 13 bases between. The CDR3 sequence is 16 residues long. Germline values: CDR1 SGHRS, CDR2 YFSETQ. CDR3 DNA sequence: TGCGCCAGCAGCCCCCGGGACACCCCGAACACCGGGGAGCTGTTTTTT. Protein sequence: CASSPRDTPNTGELFF.

The chain employs TRBV6-2 or TRBV6-3 and TRBJ2-2, with 10 bases identical to TRBD2. The CDR3 is 15 residues long. From germline, CDR1 is MNHEY and CDR2 SVGEGT. The junction had 3 bases not matched to a gene; V was cut back by 2 bases and J by 6 bases. The CDR3 region has the DNA TGTGCCAGCAGTTACGAGCGGGGGGGCTCCGGGGAGCTGTTTTTT. This encodes CASSYERGGSGELFF.

The rearrangement joins TRBV4-3 to TRBJ1-4; a weak D match, TRBD1 (6 bases). This CDR3 has 14 residues. The V gene's germline CDR1 is LGHNA and CDR2 YSLEER. Trimming removed 0 bases at V and 8 bases at J, with 10 bases between. CDR3 DNA sequence: TGCGCCAGCAGCCAAGAGCCAGGGGACGAAAAACTGTTTTTT. It is translated as CASSQEPGDEKLFF.

This chain uses TRBV9 with TRBJ1-5; the match to TRBD1 covers 7 bases. The CDR3 is 14 amino acids. The V gene end was trimmed by 7 bases and the J gene end by 9 bases; junction bases not matched to a gene: 13. Germline V gene sequence: CDR1 SGDLS, CDR2 YYNGEE. CDR3 DNA: TGTGCCAGCTCTGCGGGGGACAGTCTTTCGCCCCAGCATTTT. It is translated as CASSAGDSLSPQHF.